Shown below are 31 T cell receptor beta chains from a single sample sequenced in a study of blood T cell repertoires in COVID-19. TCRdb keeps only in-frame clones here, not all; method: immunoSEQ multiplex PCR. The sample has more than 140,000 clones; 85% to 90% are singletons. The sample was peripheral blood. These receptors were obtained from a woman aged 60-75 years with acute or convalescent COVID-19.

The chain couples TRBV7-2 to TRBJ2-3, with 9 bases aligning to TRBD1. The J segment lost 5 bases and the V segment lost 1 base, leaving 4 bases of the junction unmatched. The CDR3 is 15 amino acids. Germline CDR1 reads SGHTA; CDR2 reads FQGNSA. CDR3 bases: TGTGCCAGCAGCTTAGAAACAGGGGGCGTAGATACGCAGTATTTT. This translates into CASSLETGGVDTQYF. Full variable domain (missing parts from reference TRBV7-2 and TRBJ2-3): GAGVSQSPSNKVTEKGKDVELRCDPISGHTALYWYRQSLGQGLEFLIYFQGNSAPDKSGLPSDRFSAERTGGSVSTLTIQRTQQEDSAVYLCASSLETGGVDTQYFGPGTRLTVL.

The CDR3 DNA reads as TGTGCCAGTAGTTTTCAGGGGTCCACTGAAGCTTTCTTT. Translating it yields CASSFQGSTEAFF. The rearrangement uses TRBV19 and TRBJ1-1; weak D call: TRBD1 (6 bases). The germline V and J ends were trimmed by 5 bases and 4 bases, with 11 bases remaining between them. The CDR3 extends over 13 amino acids. Germline V gene lookup returns CDR1 LNHDA and CDR2 SQIVND (reference sequence).

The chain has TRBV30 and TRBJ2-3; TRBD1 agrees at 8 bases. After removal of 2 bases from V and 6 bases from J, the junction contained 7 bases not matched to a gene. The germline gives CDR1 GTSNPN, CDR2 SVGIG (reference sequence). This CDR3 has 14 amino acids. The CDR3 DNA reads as TGTGCCTGGAGTCTCGGACAGGGTGAGGATACGCAGTATTTT. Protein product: CAWSLGQGEDTQYF.

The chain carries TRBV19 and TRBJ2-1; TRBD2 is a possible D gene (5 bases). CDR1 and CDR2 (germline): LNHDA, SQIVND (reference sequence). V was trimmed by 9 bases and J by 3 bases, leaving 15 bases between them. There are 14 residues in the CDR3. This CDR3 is CASGTSANYNEQFF. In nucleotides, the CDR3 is TGTGCCAGCGGAACTAGTGCCAACTACAATGAGCAGTTCTTC.

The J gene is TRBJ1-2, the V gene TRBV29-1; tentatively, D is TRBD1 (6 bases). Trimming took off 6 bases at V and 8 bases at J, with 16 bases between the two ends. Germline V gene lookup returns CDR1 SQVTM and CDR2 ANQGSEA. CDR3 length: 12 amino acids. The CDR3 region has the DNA TGCAGCGTCCCCGGGACATCGGGCGGCTACACCTTC. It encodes CSVPGTSGGYTF.

The CDR3 reads CASSSLRRGISGYTF. The CDR3 nucleotides are TGTGCCAGCAGCTCACTAAGACGGGGTATTTCTGGCTACACCTTC. This chain connects TRBV9 to TRBJ1-2; D is uncertain. CDR1 is SGDLS, CDR2 YYNGEE, per germline. The CDR3 has 15 amino acids. Trimming shortened V by 4 bases and J by 7 bases, and 20 bases separated the two germline ends.

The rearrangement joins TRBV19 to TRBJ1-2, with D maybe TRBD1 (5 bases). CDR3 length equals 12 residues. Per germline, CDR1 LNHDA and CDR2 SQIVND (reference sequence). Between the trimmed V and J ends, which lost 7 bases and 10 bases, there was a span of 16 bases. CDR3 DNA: TGTGCCAGTAAGGGGATCGGAAACTTCTACACCTTC. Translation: CASKGIGNFYTF. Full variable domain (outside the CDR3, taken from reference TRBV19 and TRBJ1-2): DGGITQSPKYLFRKEGQNVTLSCEQNLNHDAMYWYRQDPGQGLRLIYYSQIVNDFQKGDIAEGYSVSREKKESFPLTVTSAQKNPTAFYLCASKGIGNFYTFGSGTRLTVV.

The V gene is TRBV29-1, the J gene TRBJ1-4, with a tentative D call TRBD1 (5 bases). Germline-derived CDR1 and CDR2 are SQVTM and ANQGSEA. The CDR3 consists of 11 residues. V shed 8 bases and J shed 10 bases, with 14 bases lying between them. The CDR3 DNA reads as TGCAGCTCCGGGTGGGGGGGAAAACTGTTTTTT. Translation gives CSSGWGGKLFF.

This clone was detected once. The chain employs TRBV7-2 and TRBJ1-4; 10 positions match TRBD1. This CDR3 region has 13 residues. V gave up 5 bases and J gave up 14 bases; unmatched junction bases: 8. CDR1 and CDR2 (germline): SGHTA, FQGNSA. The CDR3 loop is CASSPTGGGKLFF. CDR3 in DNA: TGTGCCAGCAGCCCGACAGGGGGCGGGAAGCTGTTTTTT.

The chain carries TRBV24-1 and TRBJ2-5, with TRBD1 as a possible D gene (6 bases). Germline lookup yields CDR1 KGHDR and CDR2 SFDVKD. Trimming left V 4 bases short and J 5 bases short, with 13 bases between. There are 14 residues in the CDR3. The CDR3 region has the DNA TGTGCCACCAGTGACCGAACAGGGATCGAGACCCAGTACTTC. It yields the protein CATSDRTGIETQYF.

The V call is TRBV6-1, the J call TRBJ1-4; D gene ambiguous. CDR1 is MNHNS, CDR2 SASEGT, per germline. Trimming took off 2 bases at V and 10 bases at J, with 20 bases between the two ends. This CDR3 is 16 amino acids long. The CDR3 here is CASSEPTGGLRGKLFF. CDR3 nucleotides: TGTGCCAGCAGTGAACCTACCGGAGGACTCCGCGGAAAACTGTTTTTT.

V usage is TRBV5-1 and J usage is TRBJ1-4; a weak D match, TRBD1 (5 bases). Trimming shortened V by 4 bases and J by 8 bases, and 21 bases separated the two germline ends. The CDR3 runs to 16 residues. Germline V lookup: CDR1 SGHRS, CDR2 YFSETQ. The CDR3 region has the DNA TGCGCCAGCAGCCGGGGTCTGGTGGGGACTGGCGAAAAACTGTTTTTT. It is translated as CASSRGLVGTGEKLFF.

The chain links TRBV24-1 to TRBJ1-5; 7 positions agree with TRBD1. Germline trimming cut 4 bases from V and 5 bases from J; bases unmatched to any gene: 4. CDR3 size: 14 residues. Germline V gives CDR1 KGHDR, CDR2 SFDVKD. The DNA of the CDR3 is TGTGCCACCAGTGACGGACAGGCGTATCAGCCCCAGCATTTT. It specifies CATSDGQAYQPQHF.

The CDR3 nucleotides are TGTGCCAGCAGCGTTAGACTAGCGGGGGCCTCCTACAATGAGCAGTTCTTC. It encodes CASSVRLAGASYNEQFF. This chain links TRBV7-6 with TRBJ2-1; the match to TRBD2 covers 12 bases. V trimming: 5 bases; J trimming: 0 bases; junction bases outside the gene matches: 5. Germline V gene data show CDR1 as SGHVS and CDR2 as FNYEAQ. The CDR3 runs to 17 residues.

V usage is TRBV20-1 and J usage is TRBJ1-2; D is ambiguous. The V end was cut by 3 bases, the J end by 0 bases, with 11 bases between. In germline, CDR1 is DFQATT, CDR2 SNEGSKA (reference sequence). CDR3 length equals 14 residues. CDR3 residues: CSASGGPSNYGYTF. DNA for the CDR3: TGCAGTGCTAGTGGTGGGCCTTCTAACTATGGCTACACCTTC.

CDR3 protein: CASSFPQGRGNSPLHF. The CDR3 nucleotides are TGTGCCAGCAGCTTCCCCCAAGGTCGAGGGAATTCACCCCTCCACTTT. V is TRBV7-3 and J is TRBJ1-6; D gene ambiguous. The CDR3 is made up of 16 amino acids. Per the germline V gene, CDR1 is SGHTA and CDR2 is FQGTGA. V was clipped by 3 bases and J by 7 bases, with 16 bases between them. Variable domain in full (rest from reference TRBV7-3 and TRBJ1-6): GAGVSQTPSNKVTEKGKYVELRCDPISGHTALYWYRQSLGQGPEFLIYFQGTGAADDSGLPNDRFFAVRPEGSVSTLKIQRTERGDSAVYLCASSFPQGRGNSPLHFGNGTRLTVT.

In DNA, the CDR3 is TGCAGCGTTGCGGGACAGAGCTCTGGGGCCAACGTCCTGACTTTC. Translating gives CSVAGQSSGANVLTF. The chain uses TRBV29-1 and TRBJ2-6; 7 positions match TRBD1. Germline lookup yields CDR1 SQVTM and CDR2 ANQGSEA. This CDR3 has 15 residues. Trimming took 4 bases from V and 0 from J; bases not matched to a gene: 3.

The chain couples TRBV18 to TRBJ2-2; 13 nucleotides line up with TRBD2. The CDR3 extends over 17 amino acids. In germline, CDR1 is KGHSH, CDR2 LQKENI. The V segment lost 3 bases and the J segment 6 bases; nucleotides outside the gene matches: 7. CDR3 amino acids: CASSPTPGLAGPGELFF. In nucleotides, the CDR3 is TGTGCCAGCTCACCTACGCCGGGACTAGCGGGGCCCGGGGAGCTGTTTTTT.

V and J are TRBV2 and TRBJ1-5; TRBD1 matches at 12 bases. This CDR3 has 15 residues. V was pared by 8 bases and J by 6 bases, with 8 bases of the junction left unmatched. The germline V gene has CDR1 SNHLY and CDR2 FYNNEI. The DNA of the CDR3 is TGTGCCAGCCGCGTGGGACAGGGGGCAAGTCAGCCCCAGCATTTT. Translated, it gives CASRVGQGASQPQHF.

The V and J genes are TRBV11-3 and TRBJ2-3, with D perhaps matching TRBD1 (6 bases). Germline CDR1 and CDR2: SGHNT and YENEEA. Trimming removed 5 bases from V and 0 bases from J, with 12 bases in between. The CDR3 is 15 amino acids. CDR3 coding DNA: TGTGCCAGCAGCCCGGACAGTTCTAGCACAGATACGCAGTATTTT. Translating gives CASSPDSSSTDTQYF.

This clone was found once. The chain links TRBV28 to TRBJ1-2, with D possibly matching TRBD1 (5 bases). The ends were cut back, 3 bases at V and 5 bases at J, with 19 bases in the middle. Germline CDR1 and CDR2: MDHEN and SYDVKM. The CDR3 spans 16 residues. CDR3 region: CASSFSIVGARYGYTF. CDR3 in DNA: TGTGCCAGCAGTTTCTCAATCGTAGGGGCGCGGTATGGCTACACCTTC.

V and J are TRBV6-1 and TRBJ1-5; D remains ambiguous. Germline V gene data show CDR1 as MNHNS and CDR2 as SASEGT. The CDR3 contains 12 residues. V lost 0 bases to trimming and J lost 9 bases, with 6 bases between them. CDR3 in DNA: TGTGCCAGCAGTGAAGCGGAGGGGCCCCAGCATTTT. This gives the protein CASSEAEGPQHF.

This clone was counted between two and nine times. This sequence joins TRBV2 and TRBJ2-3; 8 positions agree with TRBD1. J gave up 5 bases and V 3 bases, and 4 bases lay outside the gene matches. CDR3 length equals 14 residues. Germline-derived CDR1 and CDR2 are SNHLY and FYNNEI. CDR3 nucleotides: TGTGCCAGCAGTGAGGGCAGGGGGCGAGATACGCAGTATTTT. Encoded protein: CASSEGRGRDTQYF.

CDR3: CASSPPGEVGPLHF. CDR3 nucleotides: TGTGCCAGCAGCCCCCCCGGGGAGGTAGGACCCCTCCACTTT. The rearrangement links TRBV28 to TRBJ1-6; D gene uncertain. Trimming shortened V by 6 bases and J by 12 bases, and 18 bases separated the two germline ends. This CDR3 has 14 residues. The germline V gene has CDR1 MDHEN and CDR2 SYDVKM.

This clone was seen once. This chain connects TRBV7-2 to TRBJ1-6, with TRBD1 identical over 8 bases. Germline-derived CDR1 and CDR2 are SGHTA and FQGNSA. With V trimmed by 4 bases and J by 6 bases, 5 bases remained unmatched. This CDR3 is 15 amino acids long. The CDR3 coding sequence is TGTGCCAGCAGCTCGACAGGGGTGGGTAATTCACCCCTCCACTTT. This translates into CASSSTGVGNSPLHF.

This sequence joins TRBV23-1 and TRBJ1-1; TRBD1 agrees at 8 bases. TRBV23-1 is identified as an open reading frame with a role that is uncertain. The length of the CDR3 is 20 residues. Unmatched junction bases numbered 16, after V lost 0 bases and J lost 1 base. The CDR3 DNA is TGCGCCAGCAGTCAATCGGGGGACAGGACTTTAAGGGAAGGGAACACTGAAGCTTTCTTT. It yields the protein CASSQSGDRTLREGNTEAFF.

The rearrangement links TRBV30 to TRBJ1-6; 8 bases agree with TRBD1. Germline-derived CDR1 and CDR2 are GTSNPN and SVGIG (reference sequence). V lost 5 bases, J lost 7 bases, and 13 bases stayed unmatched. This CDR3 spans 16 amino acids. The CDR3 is CAWWGGAGGENSPLHF. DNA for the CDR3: TGTGCCTGGTGGGGGGGGGCAGGGGGCGAAAATTCACCCCTCCACTTT.

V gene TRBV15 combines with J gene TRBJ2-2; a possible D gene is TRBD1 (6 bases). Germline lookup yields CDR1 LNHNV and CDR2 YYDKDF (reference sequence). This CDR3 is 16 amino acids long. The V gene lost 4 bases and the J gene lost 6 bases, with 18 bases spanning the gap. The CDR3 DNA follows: TGTGCCACCAGCACCCTACAGGGCGGATGGCCCGGGGAGCTGTTTTTT. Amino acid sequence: CATSTLQGGWPGELFF.

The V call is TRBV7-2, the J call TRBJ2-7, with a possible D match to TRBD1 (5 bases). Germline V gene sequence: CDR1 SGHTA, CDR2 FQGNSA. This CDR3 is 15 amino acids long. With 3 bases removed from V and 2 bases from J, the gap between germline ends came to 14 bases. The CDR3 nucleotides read TGTGCCAGCAGCTTGACAGAAAGGACCACCTACGAGCAGTACTTC. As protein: CASSLTERTTYEQYF.

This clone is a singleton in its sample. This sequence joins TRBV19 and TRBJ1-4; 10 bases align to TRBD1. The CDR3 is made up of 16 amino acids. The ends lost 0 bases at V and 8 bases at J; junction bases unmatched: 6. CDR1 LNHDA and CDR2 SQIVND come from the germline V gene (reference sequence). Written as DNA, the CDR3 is TGTGCCAGTAGTATAGACCAGACAGGGGGCAGAGAAAAACTGTTTTTT. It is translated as CASSIDQTGGREKLFF.

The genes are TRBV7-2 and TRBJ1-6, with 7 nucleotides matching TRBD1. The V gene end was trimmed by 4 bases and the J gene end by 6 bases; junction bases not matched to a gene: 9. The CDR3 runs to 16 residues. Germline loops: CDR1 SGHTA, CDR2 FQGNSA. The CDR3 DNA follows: TGTGCCAGCAGCTCCCTCCCGGGACAGATTAATTCACCCCTCCACTTT. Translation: CASSSLPGQINSPLHF.